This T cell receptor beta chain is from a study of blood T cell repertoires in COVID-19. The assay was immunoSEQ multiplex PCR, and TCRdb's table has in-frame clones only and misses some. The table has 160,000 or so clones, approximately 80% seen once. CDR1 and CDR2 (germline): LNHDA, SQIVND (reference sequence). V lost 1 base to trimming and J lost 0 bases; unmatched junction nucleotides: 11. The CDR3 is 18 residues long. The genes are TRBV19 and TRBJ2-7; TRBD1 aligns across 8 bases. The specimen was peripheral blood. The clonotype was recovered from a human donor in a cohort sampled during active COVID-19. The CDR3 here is CASSIALMDRDSSYEQYF. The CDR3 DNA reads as TGTGCCAGTAGTATAGCCCTCATGGACAGGGACAGCTCCTACGAGCAGTACTTC. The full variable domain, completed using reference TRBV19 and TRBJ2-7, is DGGITQSPKYLFRKEGQNVTLSCEQNLNHDAMYWYRQDPGQGLRLIYYSQIVNDFQKGDIAEGYSVSREKKESFPLTVTSAQKNPTAFYLCASSIALMDRDSSYEQYFGPGTRLTVT.